Detailed here is one T cell receptor (beta chain). Its specificity is not known. The entry originates in a study of post-analysis software for immune sequencing data. Study at large: The study covered relapsing-remitting, secondary progressive and progressive-relapsing courses of multiple sclerosis. Overall study results and limits: Clustering by F measure revealed strong co-clustering among samples prepared together in one batch. Patients had higher frequencies than controls of four to six TRBV segments, including TRBV5-6, TRBV5-1 and TRBV20-1. Multiple sclerosis patients showed significantly lower normalized Chao1 diversity than controls did.

The TCR beta cDNA libraries carried unique molecular identifiers. Between about 0.85 and 11 million T cells gave rise to 450,000 to 650,000 cDNA molecules. MiXCR, run by TCRdb on the PCR reads, gives a single entry per CDR3 protein. The table includes approximately 690,000 distinct CDR3 sequences, 59% detected once. CDR1 and CDR2 (germline): SGHRS, YFSETQ. The CDR3 extends over 14 amino acids. Trimming stripped 5 bases from V and 0 bases from J, with 8 bases between. The specimen was blood. The rearrangement links TRBV5-1 to TRBJ2-2, with D tentatively TRBD2 (5 bases). The TCR sequence derives from a girl aged 2-10 years with multiple sclerosis. The CDR3 sequence: CASRVLANTGELFF. For the CDR3, the DNA is TGCGCCAGCAGAGTACTAGCGAACACCGGGGAGCTGTTTTTT.